These 11 T cell receptor beta chains were all obtained from the same sample, sequenced in a study of shared clonotypes between healthy human individuals. The repertoire was sequenced with immunoSEQ multiplex PCR; TCRdb's copy has only in-frame clones and lacks some. Here the sample spans some 1 million clones, about 70% being singletons. The sample comprised memory CD4+ T cells sorted from blood. This sample's subset: CD45RA-negative fraction. The receptors derive from a man aged 18-30 years in good health.

This clone was observed a handful of times. The genes are TRBV10-1 and TRBJ2-7; D might be TRBD1 or TRBD2, each matching 5 bases. Germline CDR1 is WNHNN and CDR2 is SYGVQD (reference sequence). Trimming pared 4 bases from V and 5 bases from J, leaving 9 bases between. The CDR3 runs 12 residues. The CDR3 is CASSGGTHEQYF. The CDR3, as DNA: TGCGCCAGCAGTGGGGGGACCCACGAGCAGTACTTC.

V usage is TRBV5-1 and J usage is TRBJ2-1; 8 positions agree with TRBD1. CDR1 is SGHRS and CDR2 is YFSETQ in the germline V gene. This CDR3 has 18 residues. The V and J ends lost 1 base and 6 bases, in that order; junction bases with no gene match: 15. The CDR3 here is CASSLRTSGQGTGNEQFF. DNA of the CDR3: TGCGCCAGCAGCTTGAGGACCTCCGGACAGGGAACGGGCAATGAGCAGTTCTTC.

This clone was seen a single time. The chain carries TRBV28 and TRBJ1-2; D perhaps matches TRBD1 (6 bases). From germline, CDR1 is MDHEN and CDR2 SYDVKM. V was clipped by 5 bases and J by 8 bases, with 18 bases between them. The CDR3 contains 14 residues. Written as DNA, the CDR3 is TGTGCCAGCAGTCTCGTGACAGGCGATACGGGCTACACCTTC. Translated: CASSLVTGDTGYTF.

The V call is TRBV28, the J call TRBJ1-2, with D perhaps matching TRBD1 (6 bases). Trimming stripped 1 base from V and 4 bases from J, with 16 bases between. CDR3 size: 16 residues. Germline V gene data show CDR1 as MDHEN and CDR2 as SYDVKM. This chain's CDR3 is CASSLFRQEQRYGYTF. In DNA form, the CDR3 reads TGTGCCAGCAGTTTATTCCGACAGGAACAACGCTATGGCTACACCTTC.

The chain employs TRBV11-2 and TRBJ1-6; TRBD1 is a possible D gene (6 bases). The CDR3 contains 15 residues. Germline CDR1 is SGHAT and CDR2 is FQNNGV. V gave up 2 bases and J gave up 10 bases, with 15 bases separating them. This chain's CDR3 is CASSLLNRVGSPLHF. CDR3 DNA sequence: TGTGCCAGCAGCTTACTTAACAGGGTGGGATCACCCCTCCACTTT.

A word on this clone: Other DNA sequences in the sample encode the same CDR3. The V gene is TRBV28, the J gene TRBJ2-7; D gene ambiguous. The CDR3 length is 12 residues. The germline CDR1 and CDR2 sequences are MDHEN and SYDVKM. V lost 2 bases and J lost 3, with 5 bases in between. This CDR3 reads CASSLGVYEQYF. For the CDR3, the DNA is TGTGCCAGCAGTTTAGGGGTCTACGAGCAGTACTTC. The whole variable domain, filled in from reference TRBV28 and TRBJ2-7, reads DVKVTQSSRYLVKRTGEKVFLECVQDMDHENMFWYRQDPGLGLRLIYFSYDVKMKEKGDIPEGYSVSREKKERFSLILESASTNQTSMYLCASSLGVYEQYFGPGTRLTVT.

This clone has at least ten counts. Distinct nucleotide sequences in the sample also encode this CDR3. V and J are TRBV10-3 and TRBJ2-7, with 10 bases fitting TRBD1. V trimming: 4 bases; J trimming: 3 bases; junction bases outside the gene matches: 3. The germline CDR1 and CDR2 sequences are ENHRY and SYGVKD. The CDR3 spans 14 residues. The CDR3 coding sequence is TGTGCCATCAGTGGCCGGGACAGGGGCTACGAGCAGTACTTC. Translated: CAISGRDRGYEQYF.

The table lists this clone with a few counts. The sample carries other DNA sequences with the same CDR3. The chain couples TRBV15 to TRBJ2-1; 7 bases line up with TRBD2. Trimming took 0 bases from V and 0 from J; bases not matched to a gene: 2. The V gene's germline CDR1 is LNHNV and CDR2 YYDKDF (reference sequence). CDR3 length: 16 residues. The CDR3 DNA reads as TGTGCCACCAGCAGAGATGGCGGGAGCTCCTACAATGAGCAGTTCTTC. It encodes CATSRDGGSSYNEQFF.

The chain carries TRBV7-2 and TRBJ1-5; unclear D gene. CDR1 SGHTA and CDR2 FQGNSA come from the germline V gene. Trimming took 3 bases from V and 5 from J, leaving 11 bases between them. The CDR3 loop spans 14 amino acids. CDR3 in amino acids: CASSLVVRDQPQHF. CDR3 nucleotide sequence: TGTGCCAGCAGCTTGGTTGTCCGGGATCAGCCCCAGCATTTT.

The chain uses TRBV10-1 and TRBJ2-3; no firm D call. Trimming cost V 2 bases and J 2 bases, with 8 bases left between them. Germline V gives CDR1 WNHNN, CDR2 SYGVQD (reference sequence). CDR3 length: 14 amino acids. The CDR3 loop reads CASSEARYTDTQYF. DNA for the CDR3: TGCGCCAGCAGTGAGGCTCGATACACAGATACGCAGTATTTT.

This chain uses TRBV2 with TRBJ1-5; D may be TRBD1 (5 bases). CDR1 and CDR2 (germline): SNHLY, FYNNEI. This CDR3 has 13 amino acids. The V end lost 3 bases, the J end lost 5 bases, and 8 bases lay between the germline ends. Written as DNA, the CDR3 is TGTGCCAGCAGTGAGGAGGGGTATCAGCCCCAGCATTTT. It is translated as CASSEEGYQPQHF.